Listed below are T cell receptor beta chains from one sample, sequenced in a study of sequential checkpoint blockade in melanoma. Profiling relied on immunoSEQ multiplex PCR, and the TCRdb table lists in-frame clones only, not all of them. The sample shows about 13,000 clones, 27% of them seen only once. Source: tumor tissue (inferred from file names), taken from a patient given nivolumab and ipilimumab in sequence. The receptor set was obtained from a human donor with melanoma. CDR3s include the opening cysteine and the closing phenylalanine or tryptophan. A D gene is named only where the DNA matches it firmly. Clone sizes are given selectively: once, few, many, or a class where the clone is expanded.

>TRBV6-8|TRBD1|few|TRBJ2-5
CASSYSQGALGETQYF
TGTGCCAGCAGTTACTCACAGGGGGCGCTGGGAGAGACCCAGTACTTC
>TRBV9|NA|few|TRBJ1-5
CASSSGTLSNQPQHF
TGTGCCAGCAGCTCCGGGACTCTCAGCAATCAGCCCCAGCATTTT
>TRBV6-8|TRBD2|few|TRBJ2-5
CASIQTSGWGQQYF
TGTGCCAGCATCCAGACTAGCGGATGGGGTCAGCAGTACTTC
>TRBV10-2|NA|NA|TRBJ2-1
CASSEPGQRSNEQFF
TGCGCCAGCAGTGAGCCGGGGCAACGGTCCAATGAGCAGTTCTTC
>TRBV6-8|TRBD2|many|TRBJ2-3
CASTSRAWRGVTDTQYF
TGTGCCAGCACTTCGAGGGCGTGGCGGGGGGTGACAGATACGCAGTATTTT
>TRBV12-5|TRBD1|NA|TRBJ2-2
CASTPQQGAAGELFF
TGTGCCAGCACTCCCCAACAGGGGGCCGCCGGGGAGCTGTTTTTT
>TRBV12-5|TRBD1|NA|TRBJ2-5
CASGRDSTYQETQYF
TGTGCTAGTGGTCGGGACAGCACTTACCAAGAGACCCAGTACTTC
>TRBV11-3|TRBD1|many|TRBJ1-1
CASSLPGGGGYTEAFF
TGTGCCAGCAGCTTACCAGGGGGAGGTGGGTACACTGAAGCTTTCTTT
>TRBV19|TRBD1|NA|TRBJ1-5
CATRTGGGSNQPQHF
TGTGCCACCCGGACAGGGGGCGGGAGCAATCAGCCCCAGCATTTT
>TRBV6-8|NA|NA|TRBJ2-7
CASSYTAWDPAYEQYF
TGTGCCAGCAGTTATACGGCCTGGGACCCCGCCTACGAGCAGTACTTC
>TRBV6-8|NA|few|TRBJ1-1
CASSPRLFRRDTEAFF
TGTGCCAGCAGTCCTCGGTTATTTCGGCGGGACACTGAAGCTTTCTTT
>TRBV28|NA|NA|TRBJ2-7
CASSFLSDSPYEQYF
TGTGCCAGCAGTTTCCTAAGTGACAGCCCCTACGAGCAGTACTTC